This T cell receptor beta chain was found in a study of shared clonotypes between healthy human individuals. Study results and caveats: Sampling was confined to blood; repertoires within tissues likely differ.

Sequenced by immunoSEQ multiplex PCR; TCRdb stores in-frame clones only, minus some. This table holds about 1.5 million clones, 98% found once. J lost 4 bases, V lost 4 bases, and 6 bases had no gene match. Germline V lookup: CDR1 SGHNT, CDR2 YYREEE (reference sequence). This CDR3 spans 14 amino acids. Healthy HIV-negative adults without recent acute infections or vaccinations served as donors. This clone came up once. Its specificity is not known. This TCR was sampled from a man younger than 45 in good health. This chain links TRBV5-4 with TRBJ2-7, with 9 bases identical to TRBD2. Sequencing was done on a sample of naive CD4+ T cells sorted from blood. Subset denoted: CD45RA+ positively selected. CDR3 in amino acids: CASSGGGRVYEQYF. The DNA of the CDR3 is TGTGCCAGCAGCGGGGGCGGGAGGGTTTACGAGCAGTACTTC.